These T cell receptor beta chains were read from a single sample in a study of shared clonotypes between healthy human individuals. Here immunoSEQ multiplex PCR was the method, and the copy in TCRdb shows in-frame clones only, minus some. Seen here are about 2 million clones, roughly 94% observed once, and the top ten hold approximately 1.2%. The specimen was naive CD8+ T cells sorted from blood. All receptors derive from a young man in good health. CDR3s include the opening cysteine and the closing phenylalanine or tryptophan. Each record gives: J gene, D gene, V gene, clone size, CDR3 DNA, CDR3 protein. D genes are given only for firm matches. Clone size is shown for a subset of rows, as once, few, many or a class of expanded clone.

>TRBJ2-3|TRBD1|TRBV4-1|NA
TGCGCCAGCAGCCAAGATCAAGGGACAGGGGTCGGAAATACGCAGTATTTT
CASSQDQGTGVGNTQYF
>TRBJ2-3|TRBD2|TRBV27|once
TGTGCCAGCAGTCTAGAGCGGGAGTCCAGCACAGATACGCAGTATTTT
CASSLERESSTDTQYF
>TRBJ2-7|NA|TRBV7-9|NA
TGTGCCAGCAGTAACGGCTACGAGCAGTACTTC
CASSNGYEQYF
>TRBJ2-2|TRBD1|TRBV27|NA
TGTGCCAGCAGTTTACTCGACAGGGCGAACACCGGGGAGCTGTTTTTT
CASSLLDRANTGELFF
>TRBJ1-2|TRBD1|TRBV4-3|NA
TGCGCCAGCAGCTACGACAGGGACAACTATGGCTACACCTTC
CASSYDRDNYGYTF
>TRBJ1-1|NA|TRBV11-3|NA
TGTGCCAGCAGCCAGCCCGGAGGTACAGCTTTCTTT
CASSQPGGTAFF
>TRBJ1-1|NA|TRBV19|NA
TGTGCCAGTAGGAGTCCGGGACATACTTGGAACACTGAAGCTTTCTTT
CASRSPGHTWNTEAFF
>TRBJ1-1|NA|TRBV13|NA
TGTGCCAGCACCCAAGGTGGGACATTGGAAGCTTTCTTT
CASTQGGTLEAFF
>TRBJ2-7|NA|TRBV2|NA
TGTGCCAGCAGTGAAACGGGGGCGACCTACGAGCAGTACTTC
CASSETGATYEQYF
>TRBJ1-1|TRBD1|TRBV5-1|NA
TGCGCCAGCAGCTTGTGGGCAGGGGGCGCGGGAGACACTGAAGCTTTCTTT
CASSLWAGGAGDTEAFF
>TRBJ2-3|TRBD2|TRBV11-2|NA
TGTGCCAGCAGCTTAGATCTCGCGGGAGGGCCGGGAGATACGCAGTATTTT
CASSLDLAGGPGDTQYF
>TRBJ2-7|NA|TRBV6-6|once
TGTGCCAGCAGTTACTCGAGTGGGGCTTACGAGCAGTACTTC
CASSYSSGAYEQYF
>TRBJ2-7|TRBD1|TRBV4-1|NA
TGCGCCAGCAGCCAAAAGACAGGGGTCCCCAACGAGCAGTACTTC
CASSQKTGVPNEQYF
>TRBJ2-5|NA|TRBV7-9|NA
TGTGCCAGCAGCTTCCTCACCGGGACCACAGAGACCCAGTACTTC
CASSFLTGTTETQYF
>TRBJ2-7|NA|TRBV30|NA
TGTGCCTGGACGGCGGGGAGCTCCTACGAGCAGTACTTC
CAWTAGSSYEQYF
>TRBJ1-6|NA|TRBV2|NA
TGTGCCAGCAGTGACTCCGAGGGGGATTCACCCCTCCACTTT
CASSDSEGDSPLHF
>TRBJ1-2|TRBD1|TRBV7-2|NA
TGTGCCAGCAGCTTCGGGGACAGAGAGGGCCCCAACTATGGCTACACCTTC
CASSFGDREGPNYGYTF
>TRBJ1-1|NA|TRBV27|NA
TGTGCCAGCAGTTTATCCCCCCGGCAGGGCCTAGCGGGTACTGAAGCTTTCTTT
CASSLSPRQGLAGTEAFF
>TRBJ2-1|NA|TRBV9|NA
TGTGCCAGCAGCGTAGAGCGTTCCAACAATGAGCAGTTCTTC
CASSVERSNNEQFF
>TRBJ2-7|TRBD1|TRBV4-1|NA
TGCGCCAGCAGCACCCGGGACAGGGTTTACGAGCAGTACTTC
CASSTRDRVYEQYF
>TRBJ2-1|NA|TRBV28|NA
TGTGCCAGCAGTCTCCGGGGAAGCAATGAGCAGTTCTTC
CASSLRGSNEQFF
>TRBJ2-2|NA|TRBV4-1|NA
TGCGCCAGCAGCCAAGCAGAGGGGTCCGGGGAGCTGTTTTTT
CASSQAEGSGELFF
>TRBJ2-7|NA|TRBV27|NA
TGTGCCAGCAGTTTATCAGCCCAGGGGTACGAGCAGTACTTC
CASSLSAQGYEQYF
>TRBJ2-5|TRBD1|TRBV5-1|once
TGCGCCAGCAGCTCTACCGGGACAGGGGTTGAGACCCAGTACTTC
CASSSTGTGVETQYF
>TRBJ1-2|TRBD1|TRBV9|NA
TGTGCCAGCAGCGAGGGGGGGACAGGATTATATGGCTACACCTTC
CASSEGGTGLYGYTF
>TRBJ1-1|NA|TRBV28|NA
TGTGCCAGCAGTTTAAGGAACACTGAAGCTTTCTTT
CASSLRNTEAFF
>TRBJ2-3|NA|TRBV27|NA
TGTGCCAGCAGCCCGGTGGGGGCAGCGGATACGCAGTATTTT
CASSPVGAADTQYF
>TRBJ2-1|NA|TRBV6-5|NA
TGTGCCAGCAGGGGGGCCCAACATTACAATGAGCAGTTCTTC
CASRGAQHYNEQFF
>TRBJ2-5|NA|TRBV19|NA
TGTGCCAGTAGTATGGGGTACGATCAAGAGACCCAGTACTTC
CASSMGYDQETQYF
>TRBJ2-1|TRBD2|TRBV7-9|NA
TGTGCCAGCAGCTTAGCGGGTTCTAGCGGGAGGTTCAATGAGCAGTTCTTC
CASSLAGSSGRFNEQFF
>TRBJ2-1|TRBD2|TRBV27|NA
TGTGCCAGCAGTCCAATAGCGGGAGGAGGGCCTGAGCAGTTCTTC
CASSPIAGGGPEQFF
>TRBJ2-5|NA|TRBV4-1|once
TGCGCCAGCAGCCAGGTGGGCGTGGACCAAGAGACCCAGTACTTC
CASSQVGVDQETQYF
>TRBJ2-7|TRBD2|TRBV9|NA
TGTGCCAGCAGCGTAGCGGCTAGCGGGACCAACGTCGCAGGCGAGCAGTACTTC
CASSVAASGTNVAGEQYF
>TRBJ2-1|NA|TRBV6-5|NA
TGTGCCAGCACCCCGGGACATTCCTACAATGAGCAGTTCTTC
CASTPGHSYNEQFF
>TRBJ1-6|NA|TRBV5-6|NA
TGTGCCAGCAGCTTGTCGTCCGTTGTGAGGGTAAAATCACCCCTCCACTTT
CASSLSSVVRVKSPLHF
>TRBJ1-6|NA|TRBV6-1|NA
TGTGCCAGCAGTGAAGGGCACGTGGACTCCTATAATTCACCCCTCCACTTT
CASSEGHVDSYNSPLHF
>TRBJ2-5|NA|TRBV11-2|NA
TGTGCCAGCAGCTTAGCCCAGGGTAACTTAAGGACCCAGTACTTC
CASSLAQGNLRTQYF
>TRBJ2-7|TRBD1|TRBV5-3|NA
TGTGCCAGAAGCTCCGGGACAGACTCCTACGAGCAGTACTTC
CARSSGTDSYEQYF
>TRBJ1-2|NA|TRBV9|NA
TGTGCCAGCAGCTCTCCAAGGGGGGCAGTCCTTAACTATGGCTACACCTTC
CASSSPRGAVLNYGYTF
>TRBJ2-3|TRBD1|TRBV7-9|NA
TGTGCCAGCAGCGCCCCTTTGGGACAGGGAGGAGATACGCAGTATTTT
CASSAPLGQGGDTQYF
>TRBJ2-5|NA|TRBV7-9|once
TGTGCCAGCAGCTCGCGGCTAGAGGAGACCCAGTACTTC
CASSSRLEETQYF